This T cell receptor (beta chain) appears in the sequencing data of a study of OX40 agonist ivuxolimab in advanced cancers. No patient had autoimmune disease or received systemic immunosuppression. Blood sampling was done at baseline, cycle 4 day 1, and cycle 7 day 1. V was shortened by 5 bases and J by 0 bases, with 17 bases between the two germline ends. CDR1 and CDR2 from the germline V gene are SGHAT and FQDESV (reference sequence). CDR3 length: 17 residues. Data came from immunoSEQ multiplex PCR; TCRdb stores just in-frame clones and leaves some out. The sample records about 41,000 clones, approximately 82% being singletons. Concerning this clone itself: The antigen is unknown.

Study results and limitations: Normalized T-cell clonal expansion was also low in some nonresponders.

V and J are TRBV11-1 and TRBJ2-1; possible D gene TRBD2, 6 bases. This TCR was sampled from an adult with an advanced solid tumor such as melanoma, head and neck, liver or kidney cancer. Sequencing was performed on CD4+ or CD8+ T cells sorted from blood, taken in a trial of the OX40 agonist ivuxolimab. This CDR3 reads CASSPQLGGSSYNEQFF. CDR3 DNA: TGTGCCAGCAGCCCCCAACTCGGGGGAAGCTCCTACAATGAGCAGTTCTTC.